A single sample gave rise to the 17 T cell receptor beta chains below, sequenced in a study of cytotoxic CD8 clonotypes in ibrutinib-treated CLL (dated by TCRdb to the early 2020s). Receptor libraries were prepared by the immunoSEQ multiplex PCR assay. What TCRdb holds here is the immuneACCESS table cut down to in-frame rearrangements. Part of the clones is not present; checked against another copy, under half of the missing clones reflect an unresolved V gene, and the others are unexplained. Here the sample has over 30,000 clones; 65% to 70% occur a single time. Of the sample, 5.5% to 7% is held by the ten largest clones. The time point label for this specimen denotes: progressive disease on ibrutinib. Sample: PBMCs, taken at disease progression, from a patient treated with ibrutinib. The receptors derive from a human donor with chronic lymphocytic leukemia.

This chain connects TRBV29-1 to TRBJ2-1; D is unresolved. The length of the CDR3 is 14 residues. Between the trimmed V and J ends, which lost 6 bases and 8 bases, there was a span of 20 bases. From germline, CDR1 is SQVTM and CDR2 ANQGSEA. CDR3: CSVLVARVEYEQFF. CDR3 DNA sequence: TGCAGCGTCTTAGTGGCTAGAGTAGAATATGAGCAGTTCTTC.

This clone was picked up a small number of times. The chain couples TRBV5-6 to TRBJ1-5; no reliable D call. Per the germline V gene, CDR1 is SGHDT and CDR2 is YYEEEE. The CDR3 length is 14 residues. V was trimmed by 5 bases and J by 3 bases, leaving 12 bases between them. The CDR3 coding sequence is TGTGCCAGCAGTAAGAATAACGCCAATCAGCCCCAGCATTTT. Amino acids: CASSKNNANQPQHF. Together with reference TRBV5-6 and TRBJ1-5, the CDR3 gives the full variable domain: DAGVTQSPTHLIKTRGQQVTLRCSPKSGHDTVSWYQQALGQGPQFIFQYYEEEERQRGNFPDRFSGHQFPNYSSELNVNALLLGDSALYLCASSKNNANQPQHFGDGTRLSIL.

This chain connects TRBV4-1 to TRBJ1-3; D unresolved. This CDR3 has 17 amino acids. Deletions cut 6 bases from V and 0 bases from J, with 18 bases between. Germline CDR1 is MGHRA and CDR2 is YSYEKL. The CDR3 DNA follows: TGCGCCAGCAGTCCCGAAGCGACACCCTACTCTGGAAACACCATATATTTT. Translated, it gives CASSPEATPYSGNTIYF.

V gene TRBV28 combines with J gene TRBJ2-1, with 14 bases lining up with TRBD2. Germline CDR1 and CDR2: MDHEN and SYDVKM. The CDR3 is 18 residues long. V shed 6 bases, J shed 7 bases, and the junction held 14 bases outside the gene matches. The chain's CDR3 is CASRSPGLAGVKWNEQFF. In DNA, the CDR3 is TGTGCCAGCAGATCGCCGGGACTAGCGGGAGTAAAGTGGAATGAGCAGTTCTTC.

This chain links TRBV7-2 with TRBJ1-2; D unclear. In germline, CDR1 is SGHTA, CDR2 FQGNSA. The length of the CDR3 is 15 residues. Trimming took 1 base from V and 2 from J, leaving 11 bases between them. The CDR3 nucleotides are TGTGCCAGCAGCTTAGATGGGATGTTGAACTATGGCTACACCTTC. Translated, it gives CASSLDGMLNYGYTF.

V usage is TRBV28 and J usage is TRBJ2-1, with a tentative D call TRBD1 (6 bases). V was clipped by 6 bases and J by 7 bases, with 16 bases between them. Germline assignment: CDR1 MDHEN and CDR2 SYDVKM. The CDR3 has 14 residues. CDR3 region: CASSPPGQGNEQFF. The CDR3 DNA is TGTGCCAGCAGCCCTCCTGGGCAGGGGAATGAGCAGTTCTTC.

This chain connects TRBV15 to TRBJ2-7; 13 bases line up with TRBD2. From germline, CDR1 is LNHNV and CDR2 YYDKDF (reference sequence). The V gene end was trimmed by 5 bases and the J gene end by 3 bases; junction bases not matched to a gene: 10. The CDR3 extends over 17 amino acids. The DNA of the CDR3 is TGTGCCACCAGCGGGAGAGTCAGGACTAGCGGGGGCTACGAGCAGTACTTC. Translation gives CATSGRVRTSGGYEQYF. The full variable domain, in which reference TRBV15 and TRBJ2-7 provide the parts outside the CDR3, is DAMVIQNPRYQVTQFGKPVTLSCSQTLNHNVMYWYQQKSSQAPKLLFHYYDKDFNNEADTPDNFQSRRPNTSFCFLDIRSPGLGDTAMYLCATSGRVRTSGGYEQYFGPGTRLTVT.

The V and J genes are TRBV25-1 and TRBJ2-1; D gene unclear. The CDR3 covers 15 residues. Germline lookup yields CDR1 MGHDK and CDR2 SYGVNS. With 5 bases removed from V and 2 bases from J, the gap between germline ends came to 13 bases. This CDR3 is CASSPTLAAYNEQFF. The CDR3 coding sequence is TGTGCCAGCAGTCCCACACTCGCTGCCTACAATGAGCAGTTCTTC.

The rearrangement links TRBV30 to TRBJ1-4; D might be TRBD1 (6 bases). V was pared by 8 bases and J by 7 bases, with 14 bases between. The germline V gene has CDR1 GTSNPN and CDR2 SVGIG (reference sequence). CDR3 size: 12 residues. The CDR3 here is CARTDPSEKLFF. CDR3 bases: TGTGCCAGGACAGACCCTAGTGAAAAACTGTTTTTT.

The chain recombines TRBV19 with TRBJ2-1; no definite D call. In germline, CDR1 is LNHDA, CDR2 SQIVND (reference sequence). This CDR3 is built from 15 residues. The V gene lost 5 bases and the J gene lost 0 bases, with 11 bases spanning the gap. CDR3 sequence: CASSQALSSYNEQFF. Here the CDR3 DNA reads TGTGCCAGTAGTCAAGCGCTGAGCTCCTACAATGAGCAGTTCTTC.

V gene TRBV7-2 combines with J gene TRBJ1-3, with a weak D call TRBD1 (5 bases). The CDR3 is 15 amino acids. Germline CDR1 SGHTA, CDR2 FQGNSA. The ends were cut back, 5 bases at V and 3 bases at J, with 14 bases in the middle. This chain's CDR3 is CASSLPGGVGNTIYF. The CDR3, as DNA: TGTGCCAGCAGCCTACCGGGAGGGGTTGGAAACACCATATATTTT.

The V call is TRBV5-1, the J call TRBJ1-2; D call uncertain. Germline lookup yields CDR1 SGHRS and CDR2 YFSETQ. The CDR3 has 13 residues. V was shortened by 0 bases and J by 9 bases, with 12 bases between the two germline ends. CDR3 region: CASSLVVNMRYTF. CDR3 DNA sequence: TGCGCCAGCAGCTTGGTCGTAAATATGCGCTACACCTTC.

This rearrangement joins TRBV10-3 to TRBJ2-1; 7 nucleotides line up with TRBD2. The germline gives CDR1 ENHRY, CDR2 SYGVKD. The CDR3 length is 15 residues. The V segment lost 4 bases and the J segment 6 bases; nucleotides outside the gene matches: 9. For the CDR3, the DNA is TGTGCCATCAGTGCCGGAGGGAGCGGGGTCAATGAGCAGTTCTTC. It is translated as CAISAGGSGVNEQFF.

The V gene is TRBV21-1, the J gene TRBJ2-7. TRBV21-1 is a listed pseudogene. The CDR3 has 13 amino acids. The CDR3 reads CASSMPPVYEQYF. Here the CDR3 DNA reads TGTGCCAGCAGCATGCCGCCCGTCTACGAGCAGTACTTC.

V gene TRBV9 combines with J gene TRBJ1-1, with unresolved D. CDR1 is SGDLS, CDR2 YYNGEE, per germline. V was pared by 1 base and J by 5 bases, with 15 bases between. The CDR3 runs 15 residues. The CDR3 DNA reads as TGTGCCAGCAGCGTATTTGAGGCGTCGGGAACTGAAGCTTTCTTT. Its translation: CASSVFEASGTEAFF. Full variable domain (missing parts from reference TRBV9 and TRBJ1-1): DSGVTQTPKHLITATGQRVTLRCSPRSGDLSVYWYQQSLDQGLQFLIQYYNGEERAKGNILERFSAQQFPDLHSELNLSSLELGDSALYFCASSVFEASGTEAFFGQGTRLTVV.

The rearrangement joins TRBV19 to TRBJ2-7, with a possible D match to TRBD2 (5 bases). V was trimmed by 7 bases and J by 7 bases, leaving 17 bases between them. This CDR3 spans 13 amino acids. Germline CDR1 LNHDA, CDR2 SQIVND (reference sequence). The CDR3 DNA reads as TGTGCCAGTAAAGACTGGGGAGAGATAGAGCAGTACTTC. Encoded protein: CASKDWGEIEQYF.

This chain connects TRBV11-1 to TRBJ2-1; TRBD2 aligns across 7 bases. The CDR3 loop spans 15 amino acids. Germline lookup yields CDR1 SGHAT and CDR2 FQDESV (reference sequence). V shed 2 bases and J 4 bases; nucleotides not matched to a gene: 5. For the CDR3, the DNA is TGTGCCAGCAGCTTAACGAGGGAGGGATACAATGAGCAGTTCTTC. This translates into CASSLTREGYNEQFF. Full variable domain (rest looked up from reference TRBV11-1 and TRBJ2-1): EAEVAQSPRYKITEKSQAVAFWCDPISGHATLYWYRQILGQGPELLVQFQDESVVDDSQLPKDRFSAERLKGVDSTLKIQPAELGDSAMYLCASSLTREGYNEQFFGPGTRLTVL.